The 28 T cell receptor beta chains below were found in one sample sequenced in a study of radiation and T cells in renal cell carcinoma. Indicated time point: blood 2 weeks post-SBRT. Treatment in this sample: 15 Gy SBRT to primary tumor, nephrectomy 4 weeks later. Clones were read by immunoSEQ multiplex PCR, and TCRdb kept only the in-frame ones, dropping some. The sample includes around 70,000 clones, more than 75% seen only once; the top ten take approximately 5%. Sequences were derived from blood, sampled from a patient whose treatment included radiotherapy and nephrectomy. The origin of the receptors is a man aged 55-75 years with renal cell carcinoma.

V and J are TRBV7-6 and TRBJ1-1, with D perhaps matching TRBD1 (5 bases). Germline CDR1 SGHVS, CDR2 FNYEAQ. This CDR3 has 15 residues. Trimming took 0 bases from V and 4 from J, leaving 12 bases between them. The DNA for the CDR3 is TGTGCCAGCAGCTTAGCTGGTACGGGGGGCACTGAAGCTTTCTTT. Translated: CASSLAGTGGTEAFF. Based on the CDR3 plus reference TRBV7-6 and TRBJ1-1, the full variable domain is GAGVSQSPRYKVTKRGQDVALRCDPISGHVSLYWYRQALGQGPEFLTYFNYEAQQDKSGLPNDRFSAERPEGSISTLTIQRTEQRDSAMYRCASSLAGTGGTEAFFGQGTRLTVV.

This clone was observed a single time. The V and J genes are TRBV28 and TRBJ1-2; 7 bases are a match to TRBD1. V lost 6 bases to trimming and J lost 1 base; unmatched junction nucleotides: 11. From germline, CDR1 is MDHEN and CDR2 SYDVKM. The CDR3 extends over 16 amino acids. The CDR3: CASRIPGQLINYGYTF. The CDR3 DNA is TGTGCCAGCAGAATCCCGGGACAGTTGATTAACTATGGCTACACCTTC.

This clone came up a few times. The V gene is TRBV10-1, the J gene TRBJ1-1; TRBD1 is a possible D gene (5 bases). This CDR3 contains 15 residues. The germline gives CDR1 WNHNN, CDR2 SYGVQD (reference sequence). V shed 2 bases and J shed 0 bases, with 10 bases lying between them. As DNA, the CDR3 is TGCGCCAGCAGTGAGGGAACAGGCCTGAACACTGAAGCTTTCTTT. Translated, it gives CASSEGTGLNTEAFF.

This clone was observed once. The V and J genes are TRBV4-3 and TRBJ2-3; 8 bases agree with TRBD1. Trimming cost V 0 bases and J 5 bases; bases outside gene matches: 4. In germline, CDR1 is LGHNA, CDR2 YSLEER. This CDR3 is built from 15 residues. The CDR3 region is CASSQEQGAIDTQYF. As DNA, the CDR3 is TGCGCCAGCAGCCAAGAGCAGGGGGCGATAGATACGCAGTATTTT.

This clone came up once. The V and J genes are TRBV4-3 and TRBJ2-4, with 7 bases identical to TRBD1. The CDR3 consists of 14 residues. Germline V gene lookup returns CDR1 LGHNA and CDR2 YSLEER. J was trimmed by 6 bases and V by 0 bases; bases with no gene match: 2. The CDR3 loop reads CASSQETGINIQYF. CDR3 nucleotide sequence: TGCGCCAGCAGCCAAGAGACAGGGATAAACATTCAGTACTTC.

The rearrangement uses TRBV4-1 and TRBJ2-1; TRBD2 matches at 7 bases. The CDR3 extends over 15 amino acids. Per germline, CDR1 MGHRA and CDR2 YSYEKL. V shed 4 bases, J shed 8 bases, and the junction held 11 bases outside the gene matches. The CDR3 region is CASSREGRAGDEQFF. Written as DNA, the CDR3 is TGCGCCAGCAGCCGAGAGGGGAGGGCTGGGGATGAGCAGTTCTTC.

V and J are TRBV18 and TRBJ2-5, with no clear D. Trimming left V 2 bases short and J 4 bases short, with 8 bases between. Germline lookup yields CDR1 KGHSH and CDR2 LQKENI. This CDR3 region has 13 residues. The CDR3 region is CASSPYGVETQYF. As DNA, the CDR3 is TGTGCCAGCTCACCATATGGGGTAGAGACCCAGTACTTC.

The chain couples TRBV19 to TRBJ2-5; tentative D call: TRBD1 (6 bases). The CDR3 runs to 15 residues. The germline gives CDR1 LNHDA, CDR2 SQIVND (reference sequence). V was pared by 4 bases and J by 2 bases, with 14 bases between. CDR3 sequence reads: CASSSLQGQQETQYF. CDR3 nucleotides: TGTGCCAGTAGTAGCCTCCAAGGACAGCAAGAGACCCAGTACTTC.

The J gene is TRBJ1-3, the V gene TRBV6-6; D gene ambiguous. Trimming removed 2 bases at V and 6 bases at J, with 5 bases between. CDR3 length equals 12 residues. Germline V lookup: CDR1 MNHNY, CDR2 SVGAGI (reference sequence). The CDR3 reads CASSYSANTIYF. CDR3 DNA: TGTGCCAGCAGTTACAGCGCAAACACCATATATTTT.

V gene TRBV7-6 combines with J gene TRBJ2-3, with 12 bases matching TRBD2. CDR3 length equals 18 residues. Germline V CDR1 and CDR2: SGHVS, FNYEAQ. V was clipped by 2 bases and J by 4 bases; unmatched bases: 10. This CDR3 is CASSLRLAGVHLSDTQYF. The CDR3, as DNA: TGTGCCAGCAGCTTAAGACTAGCGGGAGTTCACCTTTCAGATACGCAGTATTTT.

The chain couples TRBV5-1 to TRBJ2-2, with D perhaps matching TRBD2 (6 bases). CDR3 size: 15 residues. Trimming pared 0 bases from V and 1 base from J, leaving 7 bases between. Germline lookup yields CDR1 SGHRS and CDR2 YFSETQ. The CDR3 DNA reads as TGCGCCAGCAGCTTGGACGGGAGGAACACCGGGGAGCTGTTTTTT. As protein: CASSLDGRNTGELFF.

The rearrangement links TRBV2 to TRBJ2-1, with D unclear. The CDR3 is made up of 13 amino acids. Trimming took off 6 bases at V and 6 bases at J, with 12 bases between the two ends. Germline CDR1 SNHLY, CDR2 FYNNEI. CDR3 nucleotides: TGTGCCAGCAGCGGGCCTTCTACCAATGAGCAGTTCTTC. This codes for CASSGPSTNEQFF.

This clone appeared a single time. A read error may produce the germline difference seen at one junction end. This chain links TRBV19 with TRBJ1-4, with D unresolved. The CDR3 covers 13 residues. Looked up from germline, CDR1 is LNHDA and CDR2 is SQIVND (reference sequence). Written as DNA, the CDR3 is TGCCAACCACCGAGGCGTTGGGATGAAAAACTGTTTTTT. It specifies CQPPRRWDEKLFF.

The chain has TRBV5-1 and TRBJ2-2; no clear D gene. There are 14 residues in the CDR3. With 0 bases removed from V and 5 bases from J, the gap between germline ends came to 8 bases. CDR1 is SGHRS, CDR2 YFSETQ, per germline. The DNA of the CDR3 is TGCGCCAGCAGCTTGGCCCCGAGGACCGGGGAGCTGTTTTTT. This sequence encodes CASSLAPRTGELFF.

The V and J genes are TRBV5-1 and TRBJ1-3, with 10 positions matching TRBD1. Germline V lookup: CDR1 SGHRS, CDR2 YFSETQ. This CDR3 has 15 amino acids. J lost 2 bases, V lost 5 bases, and 4 bases had no gene match. The CDR3: CASRKDRGPGNTIYF. CDR3 DNA sequence: TGCGCCAGCAGGAAAGACAGGGGGCCTGGAAACACCATATATTTT.

The V call is TRBV29-1, the J call TRBJ2-3; 11 bases map to TRBD2. After removal of 8 bases from V and 4 bases from J, the junction contained 8 bases not matched to a gene. In germline, CDR1 is SQVTM, CDR2 ANQGSEA. The CDR3 is 14 residues long. This CDR3 is CSINSGRGPDTQYF. CDR3 sequence (DNA): TGCAGCATAAATAGCGGGAGGGGCCCAGATACGCAGTATTTT.

V and J are TRBV19 and TRBJ2-7, with D unresolved. In germline, CDR1 is LNHDA, CDR2 SQIVND (reference sequence). The V gene lost 5 bases and the J gene lost 2 bases, with 10 bases spanning the gap. This CDR3 is built from 13 residues. The CDR3 loop is CASSFRSTYEQYF. The DNA of the CDR3 is TGTGCCAGTAGTTTTAGATCGACCTACGAGCAGTACTTC.

A few counts support this clone. The V gene is TRBV14, the J gene TRBJ1-4; TRBD1 matches at 10 bases. This CDR3 is 15 amino acids long. The trim removed 4 bases at V and 8 bases at J, leaving 7 bases unmatched. Germline CDR1 SGHDN, CDR2 FVKESK. CDR3 bases: TGTGCCAGCAGCCGATGGGACAGGGGTGGGGAAAAACTGTTTTTT. This gives the protein CASSRWDRGGEKLFF.

The V gene is TRBV5-4, the J gene TRBJ2-5; 9 bases align to TRBD2. Per the germline V gene, CDR1 is SGHNT and CDR2 is YYREEE (reference sequence). The CDR3 runs to 16 residues. J lost 2 bases, V lost 1 base, and 6 bases had no gene match. The CDR3 region is CASSLYGSGGQETQYF. CDR3 nucleotides: TGTGCCAGCAGCTTGTATGGTAGCGGGGGACAAGAGACCCAGTACTTC.

The CDR3 DNA follows: TGTGCCAGCAGCTTTTTAGAAGGCGCGGGGGGCACCGGGGAGCTGTTTTTT. It codes for CASSFLEGAGGTGELFF. This chain joins TRBV5-6 and TRBJ2-2, with 8 bases that match TRBD2. The germline V gene has CDR1 SGHDT and CDR2 YYEEEE. There are 17 residues in the CDR3. Losses at the gene ends were 2 bases for V and 4 bases for J; bases not matched to a gene: 10.

The chain uses TRBV29-1 and TRBJ2-2; the D gene is possibly TRBD2 (7 bases). Germline V gives CDR1 SQVTM, CDR2 ANQGSEA. Trimming removed 4 bases at V and 4 bases at J, with 16 bases between. The CDR3 has 15 amino acids. CDR3 bases: TGCAGCGTTGTGGGGGCGGGAGATGGCACCGGGGAGCTGTTTTTT. It specifies CSVVGAGDGTGELFF.

The V and J genes are TRBV7-9 and TRBJ2-7; no clear D. The CDR3 is 14 residues long. The germline V and J ends were trimmed by 5 bases and 2 bases, with 13 bases remaining between them. Germline CDR1 SEHNR, CDR2 FQNEAQ (reference sequence). The CDR3 loop is CASSSIGPTYEQYF. In DNA, the CDR3 is TGTGCCAGCAGCAGTATCGGCCCTACCTACGAGCAGTACTTC.

The V gene is TRBV29-1, the J gene TRBJ2-3; 8 bases map to TRBD1. The V gene's germline CDR1 is SQVTM and CDR2 ANQGSEA. This CDR3 has 14 amino acids. The V and J ends lost 6 bases and 5 bases, in that order; junction bases with no gene match: 10. CDR3: CSVRVQGVGDTQYF. The CDR3 DNA is TGCAGCGTAAGAGTACAGGGGGTAGGAGATACGCAGTATTTT.

The chain links TRBV11-2 to TRBJ2-7; 9 nucleotides align to TRBD2. V trimming: 5 bases; J trimming: 1 base; junction bases outside the gene matches: 6. Germline values: CDR1 SGHAT, CDR2 FQNNGV. The CDR3 has 15 residues. The DNA for the CDR3 is TGTGCCAGCAGCGCTAGCGGGGAGGGATCCTACGAGCAGTACTTC. This sequence encodes CASSASGEGSYEQYF.

The chain links TRBV6-6 to TRBJ2-7, with 8 bases matching TRBD2. The CDR3 is 14 amino acids. The germline V gene has CDR1 MNHNY and CDR2 SVGAGI (reference sequence). J gave up 4 bases and V 5 bases, and 7 bases lay outside the gene matches. The CDR3 bases are TGTGCCAGCAGTCCAGCGGGAGACCCTTACGAGCAGTACTTC. As protein: CASSPAGDPYEQYF.

V usage is TRBV7-9 and J usage is TRBJ2-4, with 8 bases lining up with TRBD2. V was pared by 3 bases and J by 9 bases, with 10 bases of the junction left unmatched. The CDR3 runs to 15 residues. Germline lookup yields CDR1 SEHNR and CDR2 FQNEAQ (reference sequence). CDR3 nucleotide sequence: TGTGCCAGCAGCTTCTGGACGGGAGGGTACTCCATTCAGTACTTC. It encodes CASSFWTGGYSIQYF.

Concerning this clone itself: Other DNA sequences in this sample translate to the same CDR3. The chain carries TRBV5-1 and TRBJ1-1; D uncertain. This CDR3 spans 14 amino acids. Trimming stripped 0 bases from V and 2 bases from J, with 8 bases between. The germline gives CDR1 SGHRS, CDR2 YFSETQ. The CDR3 region is CASSLEQLNTEAFF. In DNA, the CDR3 is TGCGCCAGCAGCTTGGAACAATTAAACACTGAAGCTTTCTTT. Supplemented by reference TRBV5-1 and TRBJ1-1, the full variable domain reads KAGVTQTPRYLIKTRGQQVTLSCSPISGHRSVSWYQQTPGQGLQFLFEYFSETQRNKGNFPGRFSGRQFSNSRSEMNVSTLELGDSALYLCASSLEQLNTEAFFGQGTRLTVV.

The genes are TRBV7-6 and TRBJ2-7; 10 nucleotides agree with TRBD1. The germline gives CDR1 SGHVS, CDR2 FNYEAQ. V was clipped by 1 base and J by 3 bases; unmatched bases: 3. The CDR3 extends over 15 amino acids. CDR3 nucleotides: TGTGCCAGCAGCTTAGAGGGACAGGGGTTCTACGAGCAGTACTTC. Its protein is CASSLEGQGFYEQYF.